Listed here are 8 T cell receptor beta chains from one sample, sequenced in a study of blood T cell repertoires in COVID-19. TCRdb's table, derived via immunoSEQ multiplex PCR, lists solely in-frame clones and lacks some. The sample gives about 63,000 clones, approximately 81% of which show up once; around 4.1% is in the top ten. Sequencing used PBMCs or T cells enriched from blood (not recorded which). These receptors came from a woman between 40 and 50 years old with acute COVID-19.

The V and J genes are TRBV28 and TRBJ1-3; weak D call: TRBD1 (6 bases). The CDR3 is 16 residues long. Germline V gene lookup returns CDR1 MDHEN and CDR2 SYDVKM. Trimming cost V 3 bases and J 0 bases, with 12 bases left between them. The CDR3 DNA is TGTGCCAGCAGTTTGCAAACAGGGAGCTCTGGAAACACCATATATTTT. Amino acids: CASSLQTGSSGNTIYF. Looking up the rest from reference TRBV28 and TRBJ1-3 gives the full variable domain: DVKVTQSSRYLVKRTGEKVFLECVQDMDHENMFWYRQDPGLGLRLIYFSYDVKMKEKGDIPEGYSVSREKKERFSLILESASTNQTSMYLCASSLQTGSSGNTIYFGEGSWLTVV.

Only a few counts were recorded for this clone. The V and J genes are TRBV11-1 and TRBJ2-3; 10 nucleotides align to TRBD2. The CDR3 sequence is 18 residues long. Per germline, CDR1 SGHAT and CDR2 FQDESV (reference sequence). With V trimmed by 0 bases and J by 1 base, 7 bases remained unmatched. The CDR3 DNA sequence: TGTGCCAGCAGCTTAGCAGCGGGAGGGCCTTCGGGCACAGATACGCAGTATTTT. Its protein is CASSLAAGGPSGTDTQYF.

This clone has a single count. The chain combines TRBV19 with TRBJ2-1, with D maybe TRBD2 (6 bases). This CDR3 spans 18 amino acids. CDR1 and CDR2 (germline): LNHDA, SQIVND (reference sequence). The ends were cut back, 3 bases at V and 8 bases at J, with 26 bases in the middle. CDR3 residues: CASSIIRGARSFLDEQFF. The CDR3 nucleotides are TGTGCCAGTAGTATCATTCGCGGGGCACGGTCGTTCTTGGATGAGCAGTTCTTC.

The rearrangement uses TRBV24-1 and TRBJ2-3; TRBD1 aligns across 9 bases. CDR1 and CDR2 from the germline V gene are KGHDR and SFDVKD. The CDR3 extends over 15 amino acids. The V and J ends lost 3 bases and 5 bases, in that order; junction bases with no gene match: 5. The CDR3 loop is CATSDPGTGKDTQYF. The CDR3 nucleotides are TGTGCCACCAGTGATCCCGGGACAGGGAAAGATACGCAGTATTTT.

This chain joins TRBV27 and TRBJ2-5, with D hard to call. Deletions cut 2 bases from V and 4 bases from J, with 5 bases between. CDR1 and CDR2 from the germline V gene are MNHEY and SMNVEV (reference sequence). The CDR3 is 12 residues long. This CDR3 reads CASSLTGETQYF. The CDR3 DNA reads as TGTGCCAGCAGTTTAACGGGAGAGACCCAGTACTTC.

V and J are TRBV7-8 and TRBJ2-1, with TRBD2 matching over 11 bases. Germline V gene lookup returns CDR1 SGHVS and CDR2 FQNEAQ. The V and J ends lost 3 bases and 6 bases, in that order; junction bases with no gene match: 7. The CDR3 runs to 16 residues. In DNA form, the CDR3 reads TGTGCCAGCAGCTTGATAGCGGGGGGGCCCGGCAATGAGCAGTTCTTC. Protein: CASSLIAGGPGNEQFF.

The chain has TRBV27 and TRBJ1-5, with D possibly being TRBD1 (5 bases). The CDR3 is 17 residues long. Per germline, CDR1 MNHEY and CDR2 SMNVEV (reference sequence). Trimming removed 2 bases at V and 0 bases at J, with 14 bases between. The CDR3 spells CASSLRAGINSNQPQHF. The CDR3 DNA reads as TGTGCCAGCAGTTTACGGGCAGGGATTAATAGCAATCAGCCCCAGCATTTT.

This chain links TRBV3-1 (or the pseudogene TRBV3-2) with TRBJ2-2, with TRBD2 identical over 8 bases. The junction had 6 bases not matched to a gene; V was cut back by 4 bases and J by 5 bases. This CDR3 region has 15 residues. Germline CDR1 LGHDT, CDR2 YNNKEL (reference sequence). The CDR3 nucleotides are TGTGCCAGCAGCCCAGTCCGGGGGGGAACCGGGGAGCTGTTTTTT. Protein: CASSPVRGGTGELFF.